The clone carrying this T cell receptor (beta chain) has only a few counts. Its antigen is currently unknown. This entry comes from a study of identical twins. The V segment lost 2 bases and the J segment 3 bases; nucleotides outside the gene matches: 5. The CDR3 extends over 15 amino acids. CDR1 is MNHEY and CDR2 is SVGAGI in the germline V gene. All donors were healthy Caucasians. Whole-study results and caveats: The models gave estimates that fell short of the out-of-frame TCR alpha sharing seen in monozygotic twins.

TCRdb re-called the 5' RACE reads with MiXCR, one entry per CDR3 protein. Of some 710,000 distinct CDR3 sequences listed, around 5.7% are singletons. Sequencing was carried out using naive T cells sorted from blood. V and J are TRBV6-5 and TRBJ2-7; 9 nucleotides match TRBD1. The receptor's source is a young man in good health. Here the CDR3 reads CASSYRPGQGYEQYV. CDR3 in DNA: TGTGCCAGCAGTTACCGACCGGGACAGGGCTACGAGCAGTACGTC.